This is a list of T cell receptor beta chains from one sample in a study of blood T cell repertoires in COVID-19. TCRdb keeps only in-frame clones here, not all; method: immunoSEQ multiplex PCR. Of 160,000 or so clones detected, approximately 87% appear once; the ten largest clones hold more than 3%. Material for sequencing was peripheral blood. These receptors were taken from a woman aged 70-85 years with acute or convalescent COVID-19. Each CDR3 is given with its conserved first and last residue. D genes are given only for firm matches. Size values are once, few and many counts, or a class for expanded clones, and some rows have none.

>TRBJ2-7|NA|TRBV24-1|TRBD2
CATSDPSPSGSGSYEQYF
TGTGCCACCAGTGATCCGTCCCCGAGCGGGAGCGGTTCCTACGAGCAGTACTTC
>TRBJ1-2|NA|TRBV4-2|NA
CASSQDRVTAKGLPNYGYTF
TGTGCCAGCAGCCAAGATCGGGTAACAGCAAAGGGGCTTCCTAACTATGGCTACACCTTC
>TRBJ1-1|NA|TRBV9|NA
CASSGALNTEAFF
TGTGCCAGCAGCGGGGCACTGAACACTGAAGCTTTCTTT
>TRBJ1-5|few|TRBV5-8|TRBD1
CASSSRTGHSNQPQHF
TGTGCCAGCAGCTCAAGGACAGGCCATAGCAATCAGCCCCAGCATTTT
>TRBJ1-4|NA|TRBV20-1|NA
CSAEPGQGIF
TGCAGTGCTGAGCCGGGACAAGGAATTTTT
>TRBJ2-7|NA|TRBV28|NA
CASNAGTPTYEQYF
TGTGCCAGCAACGCCGGGACACCAACCTACGAGCAGTACTTC
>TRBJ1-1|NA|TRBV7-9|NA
CASSESMNTEAFF
TGTGCCAGCAGCGAGAGCATGAACACTGAAGCTTTCTTT
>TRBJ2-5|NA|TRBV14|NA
CASSQVASQETQYF
TGTGCCAGCAGCCAAGTGGCTAGCCAAGAGACCCAGTACTTC
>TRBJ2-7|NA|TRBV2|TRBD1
CASRVDRTSGEQYF
TGTGCCAGCAGGGTGGACAGGACCTCTGGCGAGCAGTACTTC
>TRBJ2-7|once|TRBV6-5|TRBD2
CASSFGGVGAYEQYF
TGTGCCAGCAGTTTTGGGGGGGTAGGAGCCTACGAGCAGTACTTC
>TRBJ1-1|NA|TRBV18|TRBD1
CASFGTGGFSMNTEAFF
TGTGCCAGCTTCGGAACAGGGGGGTTTTCGATGAACACTGAAGCTTTCTTT
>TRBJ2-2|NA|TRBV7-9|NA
CASSPRVAVNTGELFF
TGTGCCAGCAGCCCCCGGGTAGCGGTGAACACCGGGGAGCTGTTTTTT
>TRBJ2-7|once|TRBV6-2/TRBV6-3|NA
CASSDWPYEQYF
TGTGCCAGCAGTGACTGGCCCTACGAGCAGTACTTC
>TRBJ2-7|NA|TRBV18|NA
CASSPSTGSYEQYF
TGTGCCAGCTCACCATCAACAGGGTCCTACGAGCAGTACTTC
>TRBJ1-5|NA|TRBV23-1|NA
CASSQDSNQGNSNQPQHF
TGCGCCAGCAGTCAAGATTCCAATCAGGGGAATAGCAATCAGCCCCAGCATTTT
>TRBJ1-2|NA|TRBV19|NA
CASSPRGDYGYTF
TGTGCCAGTAGTCCCCGGGGGGACTATGGCTACACCTTC
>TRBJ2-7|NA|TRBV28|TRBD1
CASTGTGRPYEQYF
TGTGCCAGCACCGGGACAGGGCGTCCCTACGAGCAGTACTTC
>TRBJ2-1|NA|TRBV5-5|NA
CASSSRDSGYNEQFF
TGTGCCAGCAGCTCCAGGGACTCCGGATACAATGAGCAGTTCTTC
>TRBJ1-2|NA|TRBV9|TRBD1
CASSPKGTGGIYGYTF
TGTGCCAGCAGCCCCAAGGGGACAGGCGGTATCTATGGCTACACCTTC
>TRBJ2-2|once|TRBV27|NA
CASNRGGGSNTGELFF
TGTGCCAGCAATCGAGGCGGTGGGTCGAACACCGGGGAGCTGTTTTTT
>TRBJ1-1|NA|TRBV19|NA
CASSWGQMNTEAFF
TGTGCCAGTAGCTGGGGACAAATGAACACTGAAGCTTTCTTT
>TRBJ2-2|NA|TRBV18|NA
CASSPKRSTGELFF
TGTGCCAGCTCACCTAAAAGGAGTACCGGGGAGCTGTTTTTT
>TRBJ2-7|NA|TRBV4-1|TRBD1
CASSDTGTGEIEQYF
TGCGCCAGCAGCGACACCGGGACAGGGGAGATCGAGCAGTACTTC
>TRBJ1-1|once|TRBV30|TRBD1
CAWSWPGGTEAFF
TGTGCCTGGAGCTGGCCAGGGGGCACTGAAGCTTTCTTT
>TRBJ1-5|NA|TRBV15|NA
CATSRDRGGQPQHF
TGTGCCACCAGCAGAGACAGGGGCGGTCAGCCCCAGCATTTT
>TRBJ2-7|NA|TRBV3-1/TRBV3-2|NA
CASSQGVGGIGEQYF
TGTGCCAGCAGCCAAGGTGTAGGAGGGATCGGCGAGCAGTACTTC
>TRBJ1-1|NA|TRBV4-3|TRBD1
CASSRHRGVTEAFF
TGCGCCAGCAGCAGACACAGGGGAGTGACTGAAGCTTTCTTT
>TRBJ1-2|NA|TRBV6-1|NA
CASSEGQPQWGYTF
TGTGCCAGCAGTGAAGGACAGCCTCAGTGGGGCTACACCTTC
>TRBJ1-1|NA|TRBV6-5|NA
CASRRGTGNTEAFF
TGTGCCAGCAGACGCGGGACGGGGAACACTGAAGCTTTCTTT
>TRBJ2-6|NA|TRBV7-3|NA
CASSLGGISGANVLTF
TGTGCCAGCAGCTTAGGCGGGATCTCTGGGGCCAACGTCCTGACTTTC
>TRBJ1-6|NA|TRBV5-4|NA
CASSRPREAPLHF
TGTGCCAGCAGCCGACCCAGGGAAGCACCCCTCCACTTT
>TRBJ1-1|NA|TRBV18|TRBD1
CASSPTATGLNTEAFF
TGTGCCAGCTCACCAACCGCGACAGGGCTGAACACTGAAGCTTTCTTT
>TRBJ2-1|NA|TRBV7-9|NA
CASSSAGNEQFF
TGTGCCAGCAGCTCGGCGGGGAATGAGCAGTTCTTC
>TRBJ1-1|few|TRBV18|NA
CASSPWDTQVAEAFF
TGTGCCAGCTCACCTTGGGACACCCAGGTCGCTGAAGCTTTCTTT
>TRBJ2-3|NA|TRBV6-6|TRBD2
CASGTSGRAITDTQYF
TGTGCCAGCGGGACTAGCGGGAGGGCGATCACAGATACGCAGTATTTT
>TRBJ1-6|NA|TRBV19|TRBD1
CASSMKTGGGNSPLHF
TGTGCCAGTAGTATGAAGACAGGGGGCGGTAATTCACCCCTCCACTTT
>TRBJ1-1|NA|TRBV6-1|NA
CASSEDLGAVEAFF
TGTGCCAGCAGTGAAGATCTGGGGGCGGTTGAAGCTTTCTTT
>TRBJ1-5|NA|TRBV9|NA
CASSSGGKSNQPQHF
TGTGCCAGCAGCTCAGGCGGGAAAAGCAATCAGCCCCAGCATTTT
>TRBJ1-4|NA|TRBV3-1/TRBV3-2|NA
CASSPPGHGQEKLFF
TGTGCCAGCAGCCCACCGGGACACGGCCAGGAAAAACTGTTTTTT
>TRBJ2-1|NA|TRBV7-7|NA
CASSLASSSYNEQFF
TGTGCTAGCAGCTTAGCTAGCAGCTCCTACAATGAGCAGTTCTTC
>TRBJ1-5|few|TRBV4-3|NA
CASSQDSGGAQPQHF
TGCGCCAGCAGCCAAGATTCAGGAGGGGCTCAGCCCCAGCATTTT
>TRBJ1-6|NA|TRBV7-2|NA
CASSLAGQNSPLHF
TGTGCCAGCAGCTTAGCGGGCCAAAATTCACCCCTCCACTTT
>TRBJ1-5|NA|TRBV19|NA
CASTPWGVGYDQPQHF
TGTGCCAGTACCCCGTGGGGAGTGGGGTATGATCAGCCCCAGCATTTT
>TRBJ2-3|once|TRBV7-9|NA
CASSLLAPSTDTQYF
TGTGCCAGCAGCTTACTAGCACCAAGCACAGATACGCAGTATTTT
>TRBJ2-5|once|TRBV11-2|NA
CASSLGTGTFGTQYF
TGTGCCAGCAGCTTAGGTACAGGTACCTTTGGGACCCAGTACTTC
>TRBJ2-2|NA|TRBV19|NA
CAGRTPPGELFF
TGTGCCGGGAGGACCCCACCCGGGGAGCTGTTTTTT
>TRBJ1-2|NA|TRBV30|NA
CAWSVMLAAGRDHGYTF
TGTGCCTGGAGTGTAATGCTCGCGGCAGGGCGGGATCATGGCTACACCTTC
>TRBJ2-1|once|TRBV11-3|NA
CASSKSGGEQFF
TGTGCCAGCAGTAAGTCCGGTGGTGAGCAGTTCTTC
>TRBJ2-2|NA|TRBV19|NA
CASSGSAANTGELFF
TGTGCCAGTAGCGGGTCAGCTGCGAACACCGGGGAGCTGTTTTTT
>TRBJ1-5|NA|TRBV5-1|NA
CASSLDGGSHQPQHF
TGCGCCAGCAGCTTAGACGGGGGGTCGCATCAGCCCCAGCATTTT
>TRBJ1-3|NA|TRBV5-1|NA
CASSLGQGHIGNTIYF
TGCGCCAGCAGCTTGGGTCAAGGACATATTGGAAACACCATATATTTT
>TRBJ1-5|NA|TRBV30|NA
CASADSSNQPQHF
TGTGCCTCAGCGGACTCTAGCAATCAGCCCCAGCATTTT
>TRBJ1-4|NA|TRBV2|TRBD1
CASRDRTTNEKLFF
TGTGCCAGCAGGGACAGGACAACTAATGAAAAACTGTTTTTT
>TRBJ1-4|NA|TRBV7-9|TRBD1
CASSDRDRGVIMVF
TGTGCCAGCAGCGACCGGGACAGGGGAGTGATTATGGTTTTT
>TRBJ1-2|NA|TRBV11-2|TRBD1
CASSSFKGQGFYGYTF
TGTGCCAGCAGCTCTTTTAAGGGACAGGGTTTCTATGGCTACACCTTC
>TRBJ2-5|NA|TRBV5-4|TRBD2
CASSLNLAGVETQYF
TGTGCCAGCAGTCTCAATCTAGCGGGGGTAGAGACCCAGTACTTC
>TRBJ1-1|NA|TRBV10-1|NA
CASSGPGNTEAFF
TGCGCCAGCAGTGGCCCAGGGAACACTGAAGCTTTCTTT
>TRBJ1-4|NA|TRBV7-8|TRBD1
CASSFTGTGNEKLFF
TGTGCCAGCAGCTTTACCGGGACAGGGAATGAAAAACTGTTTTTT
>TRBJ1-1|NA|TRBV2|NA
CASSRAGVGNTEAFF
TGTGCCAGCAGTCGAGCAGGGGTTGGGAACACTGAAGCTTTCTTT